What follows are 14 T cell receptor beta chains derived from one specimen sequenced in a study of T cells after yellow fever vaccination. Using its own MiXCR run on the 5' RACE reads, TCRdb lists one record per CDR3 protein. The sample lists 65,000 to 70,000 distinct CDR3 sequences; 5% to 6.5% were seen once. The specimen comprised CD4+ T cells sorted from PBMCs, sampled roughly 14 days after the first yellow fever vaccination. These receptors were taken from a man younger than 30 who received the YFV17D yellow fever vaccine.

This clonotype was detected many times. The CDR3 loop is CSVSGQIYSYEQYF. The CDR3 bases are TGCAGTGTATCGGGACAAATTTACTCCTACGAGCAGTACTTC. J is TRBJ2-7 and V is TRBV20-1, with D maybe TRBD1 (6 bases). CDR3 length: 14 amino acids. Germline CDR1 DFQATT, CDR2 SNEGSKA (reference sequence). V was trimmed by 7 bases and J by 0 bases, leaving 16 bases between them.

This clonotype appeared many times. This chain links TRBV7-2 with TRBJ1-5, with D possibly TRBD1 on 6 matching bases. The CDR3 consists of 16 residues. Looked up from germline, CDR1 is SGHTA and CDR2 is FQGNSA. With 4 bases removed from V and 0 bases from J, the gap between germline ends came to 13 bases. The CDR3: CASSSRDTYSNQPQHF. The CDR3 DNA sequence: TGTGCCAGCAGCTCGAGGGACACCTATAGCAATCAGCCCCAGCATTTT.

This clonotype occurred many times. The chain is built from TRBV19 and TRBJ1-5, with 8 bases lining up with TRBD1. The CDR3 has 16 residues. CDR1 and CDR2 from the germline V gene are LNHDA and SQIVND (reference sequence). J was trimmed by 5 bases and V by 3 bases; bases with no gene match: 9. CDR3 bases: TGTGCCAGTAGTATTAAAGGGACAGGTTTGTATCAGCCCCAGCATTTT. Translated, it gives CASSIKGTGLYQPQHF. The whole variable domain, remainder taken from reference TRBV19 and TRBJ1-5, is DGGITQSPKYLFRKEGQNVTLSCEQNLNHDAMYWYRQDPGQGLRLIYYSQIVNDFQKGDIAEGYSVSREKKESFPLTVTSAQKNPTAFYLCASSIKGTGLYQPQHFGDGTRLSIL.

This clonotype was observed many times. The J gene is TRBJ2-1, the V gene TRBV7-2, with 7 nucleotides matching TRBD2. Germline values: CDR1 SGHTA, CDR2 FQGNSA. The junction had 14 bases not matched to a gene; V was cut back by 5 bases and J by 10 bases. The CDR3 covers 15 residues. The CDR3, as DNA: TGTGCCAGCAGCGCTGACCTCCGACTAGCCGGCGAGCAGTTCTTC. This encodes CASSADLRLAGEQFF.

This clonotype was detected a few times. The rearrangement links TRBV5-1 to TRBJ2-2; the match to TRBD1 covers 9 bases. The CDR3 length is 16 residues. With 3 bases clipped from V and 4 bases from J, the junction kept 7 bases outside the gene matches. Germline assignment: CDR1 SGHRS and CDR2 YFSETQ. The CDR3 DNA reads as TGCGCCAGCAGCTATCAACAGGGGGCAAGCACCGGGGAGCTGTTTTTT. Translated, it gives CASSYQQGASTGELFF.

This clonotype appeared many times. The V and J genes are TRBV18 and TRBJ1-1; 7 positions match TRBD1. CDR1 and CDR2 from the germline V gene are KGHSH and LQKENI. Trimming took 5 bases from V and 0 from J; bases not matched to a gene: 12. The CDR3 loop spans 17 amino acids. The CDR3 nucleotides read TGTGCCAGCTCAATATATGGGACAGACCTGATGAACACTGAAGCTTTCTTT. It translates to CASSIYGTDLMNTEAFF.

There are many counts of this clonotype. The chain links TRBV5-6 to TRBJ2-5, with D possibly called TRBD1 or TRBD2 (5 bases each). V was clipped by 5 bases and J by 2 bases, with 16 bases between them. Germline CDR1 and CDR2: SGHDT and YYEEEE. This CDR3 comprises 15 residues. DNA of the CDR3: TGTGCCAGCAGTCCTCGGTGGGGGAGACAAGAGACCCAGTACTTC. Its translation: CASSPRWGRQETQYF.

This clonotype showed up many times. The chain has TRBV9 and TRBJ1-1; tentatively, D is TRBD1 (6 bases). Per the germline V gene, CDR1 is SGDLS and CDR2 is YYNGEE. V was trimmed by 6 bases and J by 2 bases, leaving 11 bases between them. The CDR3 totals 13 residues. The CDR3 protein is CASNREGNTEAFF. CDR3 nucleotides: TGTGCCAGCAACAGGGAGGGCAACACTGAAGCTTTCTTT. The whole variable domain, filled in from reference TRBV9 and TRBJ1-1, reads DSGVTQTPKHLITATGQRVTLRCSPRSGDLSVYWYQQSLDQGLQFLIQYYNGEERAKGNILERFSAQQFPDLHSELNLSSLELGDSALYFCASNREGNTEAFFGQGTRLTVV.

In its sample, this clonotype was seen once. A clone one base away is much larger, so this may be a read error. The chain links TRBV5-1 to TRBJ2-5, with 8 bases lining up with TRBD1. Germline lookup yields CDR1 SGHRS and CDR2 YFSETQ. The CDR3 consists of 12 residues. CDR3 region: CAGRQGQETQYF. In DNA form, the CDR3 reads TGCGCCGGCAGACAGGGGCAAGAGACCCAGTACTTC. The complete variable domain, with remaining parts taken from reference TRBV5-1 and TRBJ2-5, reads KAGVTQTPRYLIKTRGQQVTLSCSPISGHRSVSWYQQTPGQGLQFLFEYFSETQRNKGNFPGRFSGRQFSNSRSEMNVSTLELGDSALYLCAGRQGQETQYFGPGTRLLVL.

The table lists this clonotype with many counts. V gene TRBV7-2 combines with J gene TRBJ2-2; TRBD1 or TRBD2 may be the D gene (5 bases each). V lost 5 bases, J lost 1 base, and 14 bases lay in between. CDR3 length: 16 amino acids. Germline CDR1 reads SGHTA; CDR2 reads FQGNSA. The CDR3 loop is CASSLGGGGNTGELFF. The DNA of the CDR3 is TGTGCCAGCAGCCTCGGCGGTGGGGGGAACACCGGGGAGCTGTTTTTT.

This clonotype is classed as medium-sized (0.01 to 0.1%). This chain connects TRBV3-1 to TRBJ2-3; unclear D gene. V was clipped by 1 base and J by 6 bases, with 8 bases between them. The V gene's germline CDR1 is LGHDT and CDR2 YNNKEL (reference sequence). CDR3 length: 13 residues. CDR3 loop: CASSQGLADTQYF. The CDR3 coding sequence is TGTGCCAGCAGCCAAGGGTTGGCTGATACGCAGTATTTT.

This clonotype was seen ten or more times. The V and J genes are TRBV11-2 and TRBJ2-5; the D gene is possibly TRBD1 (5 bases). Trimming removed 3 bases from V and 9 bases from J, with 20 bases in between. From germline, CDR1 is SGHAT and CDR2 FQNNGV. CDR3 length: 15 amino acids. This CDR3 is CASSLAGLGPMAQYF. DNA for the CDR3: TGTGCCAGCAGCTTGGCAGGGCTAGGCCCCATGGCCCAGTACTTC.

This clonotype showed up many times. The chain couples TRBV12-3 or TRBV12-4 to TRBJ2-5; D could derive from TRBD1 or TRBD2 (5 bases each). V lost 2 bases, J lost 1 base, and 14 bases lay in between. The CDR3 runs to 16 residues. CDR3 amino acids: CASSLIGRGAQETQYF. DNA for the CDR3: TGTGCCAGCAGTTTAATTGGGAGAGGGGCCCAAGAGACCCAGTACTTC.

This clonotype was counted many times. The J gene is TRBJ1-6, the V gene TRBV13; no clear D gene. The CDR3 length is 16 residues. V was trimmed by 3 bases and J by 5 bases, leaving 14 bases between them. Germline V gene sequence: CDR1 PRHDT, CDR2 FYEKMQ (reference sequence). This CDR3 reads CASSFRRRTHNSPLHF. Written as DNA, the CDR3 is TGTGCCAGCAGCTTCCGGAGGAGAACACATAATTCACCCCTCCACTTT.